These 15 T cell receptor beta chains share one sample of origin, sequenced in a study of vaccination effects on CD4 cells after COVID-19. Antigen-specific CD4+ T cells expanded by the ViraFEST assay with viral peptide pools were then sequenced. It was after approximately 11 days of culture that CD4+ T cells were isolated. TCRdb's table, derived via immunoSEQ multiplex PCR, lists solely in-frame clones and lacks some. The top ten hold around 30% of the sample, which has more than 25,000 clones, about 72% seen once. Their target antigens are unknown. The source was CD4+ T cells from PBMCs cultured with HCoV-229E spike peptides, collected before COVID-19 vaccination. Receptors were obtained from a human donor who received a COVID-19 vaccine.

This clone occurred a few times. The chain recombines TRBV7-6 with TRBJ2-7, with 8 bases that match TRBD1. Germline loops: CDR1 SGHVS, CDR2 FNYEAQ. CDR3 size: 17 residues. The V gene end was trimmed by 6 bases and the J gene end by 2 bases; junction bases not matched to a gene: 15. The CDR3 DNA is TGTGCCAGCAGTAAAGGGCCCGGGACAGGAGGGACCTACGAGCAGTACTTC. Its protein product is CASSKGPGTGGTYEQYF.

This clone showed up just once. The chain joins TRBV3-1 (or the pseudogene TRBV3-2) to TRBJ1-2; D uncertain. Germline CDR1 and CDR2: LGHDT and YNNKEL (reference sequence). The CDR3 contains 14 residues. V lost 1 base and J 0 bases, leaving 6 bases between the germline ends. The CDR3 DNA sequence: TGTGCCAGCAGCCAAGGGAGGCCTAACTATGGCTACACCTTC. This codes for CASSQGRPNYGYTF.

The rearrangement uses TRBV12-3 or TRBV12-4 and TRBJ2-2; D not certain. The V end was cut by 1 base, the J end by 4 bases, with 4 bases between. This CDR3 contains 13 residues. The CDR3 sequence: CASSLVGTGELFF. The DNA for the CDR3 is TGTGCCAGCAGTTTAGTAGGCACCGGGGAGCTGTTTTTT.

The V gene is TRBV5-1, the J gene TRBJ2-3; 9 bases fit TRBD1. V dropped 4 bases and J dropped 4; count of bases not matched to a gene: 7. CDR1 SGHRS and CDR2 YFSETQ come from the germline V gene. The CDR3 is 15 amino acids. This chain's CDR3 is CASSRTGDKADTQYF. In DNA, the CDR3 is TGCGCCAGCAGCCGGACAGGGGATAAGGCAGATACGCAGTATTTT.

The gene calls are TRBV14 and TRBJ1-1, with no clear D. The CDR3 runs 12 residues. The germline V gene encodes CDR1 SGHDN and CDR2 FVKESK. V was clipped by 1 base and J by 11 bases, with 11 bases between them. CDR3 protein: CASSQGPTVAFF. The CDR3 DNA reads as TGTGCCAGCAGCCAAGGGCCAACGGTGGCTTTCTTT.

The chain couples TRBV12-3 or TRBV12-4 to TRBJ2-4; TRBD1 or TRBD2 may be the D gene (5 bases each). The CDR3 extends over 13 amino acids. V lost 4 bases and J lost 7, with 11 bases in between. The CDR3 nucleotides read TGTGCCAGCAGTTCGGGACGAGCGAACATTCAGTACTTC. Translation: CASSSGRANIQYF.

The CDR3 sequence: CASSPGLAGGYEQYF. CDR3 nucleotides: TGTGCCAGCAGTCCGGGACTAGCGGGAGGTTACGAGCAGTACTTC. The rearrangement uses TRBV28 and TRBJ2-7, with TRBD2 matching over 15 bases. With V trimmed by 5 bases and J by 4 bases, 3 bases remained unmatched. This CDR3 region has 15 residues. Germline V gene lookup returns CDR1 MDHEN and CDR2 SYDVKM.

The V call is TRBV27, the J call TRBJ1-2; D ambiguous. This CDR3 contains 15 residues. From germline, CDR1 is MNHEY and CDR2 SMNVEV (reference sequence). Trimming stripped 4 bases from V and 5 bases from J, with 17 bases between. CDR3 nucleotides: TGTGCCAGCAGTTCTAGACCCCTAGGTGGATATGGCTACACCTTC. Translated, it gives CASSSRPLGGYGYTF.

Here the CDR3 DNA reads TGTGCCAGCAGCTCTCCGACAGGGAACACCGGGGAGCTGTTTTTT. Residues: CASSSPTGNTGELFF. The chain carries TRBV7-8 and TRBJ2-2; TRBD1 is a possible D gene (6 bases). CDR1 is SGHVS, CDR2 FQNEAQ, per germline. V lost 4 bases and J lost 1, with 10 bases in between. The CDR3 totals 15 residues.

The chain uses TRBV18 and TRBJ2-7, with 11 bases fitting TRBD1. This CDR3 has 13 residues. Germline V CDR1 and CDR2: KGHSH, LQKENI. Trimming cost V 6 bases and J 4 bases; bases outside gene matches: 2. DNA of the CDR3: TGTGCCAGCTCGCGGGACAGGGGGTACGAGCAGTACTTC. Protein sequence: CASSRDRGYEQYF.

The V call is TRBV28, the J call TRBJ2-1; D might be TRBD2 (5 bases). Germline V gene lookup returns CDR1 MDHEN and CDR2 SYDVKM. This CDR3 has 15 amino acids. Trimming removed 5 bases at V and 3 bases at J, with 14 bases between. The CDR3, as DNA: TGTGCCAGCAGTGTAAGCGGTCTGAACTACAATGAGCAGTTCTTC. It translates to CASSVSGLNYNEQFF.

The chain employs TRBV2 and TRBJ1-1; TRBD1 matches at 7 bases. CDR3 size: 13 residues. Germline trimming cut 6 bases from V and 1 base from J; bases unmatched to any gene: 2. Germline V gene data show CDR1 as SNHLY and CDR2 as FYNNEI. The chain's CDR3 is CASRTGRNTEAFF. CDR3 coding DNA: TGTGCCAGCAGGACAGGGAGGAACACTGAAGCTTTCTTT.

The chain joins TRBV6-5 to TRBJ2-7; D uncertain. The ends were cut back, 2 bases at V and 6 bases at J, with 8 bases in the middle. The CDR3 sequence is 12 residues long. CDR1 and CDR2 from the germline V gene are MNHEY and SVGAGI. The CDR3, as DNA: TGTGCCAGCAGTTACGGGGAAGGCGAGCAGTACTTC. Protein: CASSYGEGEQYF.

The sample holds a few counts of this clone. The chain combines TRBV28 with TRBJ2-2; 7 positions agree with TRBD2. V was clipped by 7 bases and J by 4 bases; unmatched bases: 9. The germline CDR1 and CDR2 sequences are MDHEN and SYDVKM. The CDR3 runs to 15 residues. This CDR3 reads CASTLLGLPTGELFF. Written as DNA, the CDR3 is TGTGCCAGCACCCTTTTGGGACTACCCACCGGGGAGCTGTTTTTT.

This chain connects TRBV19 to TRBJ2-7; 7 bases align to TRBD1. Germline V gene lookup returns CDR1 LNHDA and CDR2 SQIVND (reference sequence). V lost 4 bases, J lost 2 bases, and 11 bases stayed unmatched. The CDR3 length is 16 residues. The CDR3 DNA reads as TGTGCCAGTAGTAAGACCGGGACAGCGTGGGCCTACGAGCAGTACTTC. This encodes CASSKTGTAWAYEQYF.